These 2 T cell receptor beta chains originate from one sample sequenced in a study of CD8+CD57+ T cells in acquired aplastic anemia. The sequenced patients had an expansion of CD8+CD57+ cells seen by flow cytometry. Genomic DNA, the template, was used for profiling of the TCR beta VDJ and CDR3. MiXCR, applied by TCRdb to the reads, yields one record per CDR3 protein. This sample carries approximately 160,000 distinct CDR3 sequences, around half of them seen once, and the ten largest clones take about 2.9%. The sequenced material came from sorted CD4+, CD8+, or CD8+CD57+ T cells (not recorded which) from PBMCs. These receptors came from a human donor with aplastic anemia.

The chain couples TRBV9 to TRBJ1-2; 8 nucleotides line up with TRBD1. CDR3 length: 12 residues. CDR1 is SGDLS, CDR2 YYNGEE, per germline. V dropped 3 bases and J dropped 7; count of bases not matched to a gene: 2. The DNA of the CDR3 is TGTGCCAGCAGCGGCAGGGGGCGTGGCTACACCTTC. Protein: CASSGRGRGYTF. Drawing the rest from reference TRBV9 and TRBJ1-2, the complete variable domain is DSGVTQTPKHLITATGQRVTLRCSPRSGDLSVYWYQQSLDQGLQFLIQYYNGEERAKGNILERFSAQQFPDLHSELNLSSLELGDSALYFCASSGRGRGYTFGSGTRLTVV.

This clonotype was observed many times. The chain links TRBV12-3 or TRBV12-4 to TRBJ1-2; the match to TRBD1 covers 7 bases. The V and J ends lost 7 bases and 5 bases, in that order; junction bases with no gene match: 10. The CDR3 covers 14 residues. The CDR3 DNA reads TGTGCCAGCAAACCGACGGGACAGATTTATGGCTACACCTTC. This translates into CASKPTGQIYGYTF.